One and the same sample provided the 5 T cell receptor beta chains below, sequenced in a study of blood T cells in healthy people across ages. Primers used in a second PCR of about 6 to 11 cycles were a sample-barcoded 5' primer and a J-beta primer mix. Using its own MiXCR run on the 5' RACE reads, TCRdb lists one record per CDR3 protein. The table records around 1,500,000 distinct CDR3 sequences, roughly 27% of them present only once. Source material: blood. These receptors all stem from a young woman in good health.

CDR3 DNA: TGTGCCAGCAGCTTCCCCGATCAGGGCAATCAGCCCCAGCATTTT. Its protein is CASSFPDQGNQPQHF. The chain has TRBV7-2 and TRBJ1-5; no clear D gene. V was clipped by 3 bases and J by 2 bases, with 11 bases between them. Germline assignment: CDR1 SGHTA and CDR2 FQGNSA. The CDR3 contains 15 residues.

This chain uses TRBV9 with TRBJ2-3; 7 bases align to TRBD2. The germline V gene encodes CDR1 SGDLS and CDR2 YYNGEE. The CDR3 runs to 15 residues. V was pared by 2 bases and J by 1 base, with 4 bases of the junction left unmatched. DNA for the CDR3: TGTGCCAGCAGCGTCGGCGGGAGTGGCACAGATACGCAGTATTTT. This encodes CASSVGGSGTDTQYF.

The V call is TRBV7-2, the J call TRBJ2-7, with no clear D. With the DNA end fitting TRBJ2-5 better, the J assignment may be wrong. The CDR3 covers 12 residues. Germline values: CDR1 SGHTA, CDR2 FQGNSA. The CDR3 sequence is CASNFKRETQYF. For the CDR3, the DNA is TGTGCCAGCAACTTCAAGCGAGAGACCCAGTACTTC.

This clonotype was counted between two and nine times. The V gene is TRBV7-9, the J gene TRBJ2-7, with 8 bases fitting TRBD2. V shed 5 bases, J shed 1 base, and the junction held 7 bases outside the gene matches. In germline, CDR1 is SEHNR, CDR2 FQNEAQ (reference sequence). This CDR3 region has 15 residues. CDR3 in amino acids: CASSPPGTSSYEQYF. The CDR3, as DNA: TGTGCCAGCAGCCCGCCCGGGACTAGTTCCTACGAGCAGTACTTC.

The chain has TRBV5-6 and TRBJ2-7; 7 bases agree with TRBD2. Looked up from germline, CDR1 is SGHDT and CDR2 is YYEEEE. V gave up 3 bases and J gave up 2 bases; unmatched junction bases: 11. This CDR3 contains 16 residues. The CDR3 DNA reads TGTGCCAGCAGCTCGCCCGGACTAGGGAGTACCTACGAGCAGTACTTC. This sequence encodes CASSSPGLGSTYEQYF.